This is a list of T cell receptor beta chains from one sample in a study of tumor-infiltrating lymphocytes in primary liver carcinoma. TCRdb reprocessed the multiplex PCR reads with MiXCR, giving one entry per CDR3 protein. The sample comprises approximately 88,000 distinct CDR3 sequences, approximately 68% of which are singletons, and 27% rests with the top ten. The sample was tumor-adjacent normal liver tissue. Every receptor here comes from a middle-aged man with primary liver carcinoma and hepatitis B virus infection. Each CDR3 is given with its conserved first and last residue. D genes are given only for firm matches. Not every row has a clone size; where given, it reads once, few, many or a size class.

-	TRBJ2-3	-	TRBV11-2	CAGGAFEPADTQYF	TGTGCCGGAGGGGCATTTGAGCCCGCAGATACGCAGTATTTT
-	TRBJ2-7	-	TRBV11-2	CASSLDTGDGVYEQYF	TGTGCCAGCAGCTTAGATACGGGGGACGGTGTCTACGAGCAGTACTTC
many	TRBJ1-1	TRBD1	TRBV29-1	CSAFGQGHLEAFF	TGCAGCGCTTTCGGACAGGGGCATCTTGAAGCTTTCTTT
-	TRBJ2-7	-	TRBV29-1	CNARRTVHGEQYF	TGCAACGCAAGGCGGACAGTCCATGGCGAGCAGTACTTC
-	TRBJ2-3	-	TRBV11-3	CVSSLDSGDTQYF	TGTGTCAGCAGCTTAGATTCGGGAGATACGCAGTATTTT
-	TRBJ1-4	TRBD1	TRBV6-6	CADSRGQDNEKLFF	TGTGCCGACAGTAGGGGACAGGACAATGAAAAACTGTTTTTT
once	TRBJ2-5	-	TRBV20-1	CSARDGPAQETQYF	TGCAGTGCTAGAGATGGCCCGGCACAAGAGACCCAGTACTTC
-	TRBJ2-1	-	TRBV11-2	CASTDRQANSEQFF	TGTGCCAGCACCGATAGACAGGCAAACAGTGAGCAGTTCTTC
-	TRBJ2-1	-	TRBV11-2	CASSLDPRRTGSYNEQFF	TGCGCCAGCAGCCTGGACCCTAGGAGGACCGGGAGTTACAATGAGCAGTTCTTC
-	TRBJ2-1	-	TRBV6-1	CANRESMTWVDNEQFF	TGTGCCAACAGAGAGTCAATGACATGGGTTGACAATGAGCAGTTCTTC
-	TRBJ2-3	-	TRBV11-1	CARSLSAGTDTQYF	TGTGCCAGGAGCCTGAGCGCGGGCACAGATACGCAGTATTTT
-	TRBJ2-1	-	TRBV7-9	CASSLDRGYIEQFF	TGTGCCAGCAGCTTAGATCGGGGTTACATTGAGCAGTTCTTC
many	TRBJ2-6	TRBD1	TRBV6-5	CASRLGQGSSGANVLTF	TGTGCCAGCAGATTAGGACAGGGATCCTCTGGGGCCAACGTCCTGACTTTC
-	TRBJ1-1	TRBD1	TRBV7-3	CASTQGGGSTTEAFF	TGTGCCAGCACCCAGGGGGGGGGCTCCACCACTGAAGCTTTCTTT
-	TRBJ2-1	TRBD2	TRBV11-2	CAGGGSGNSYNEQFF	TGTGCCGGCGGCGGTAGCGGGAACTCCTACAATGAGCAGTTCTTC
-	TRBJ2-2	-	TRBV11-2	CASSLALGGMNTGELFF	TGTGCCAGCAGCTTAGCATTAGGAGGGATGAACACCGGGGAGCTGTTTTTT
-	TRBJ2-7	-	TRBV11-2	CVRALEYGDYEQYF	TGTGTCAGGGCCCTAGAGTACGGGGACTACGAGCAGTACTTC
-	TRBJ2-1	TRBD2	TRBV11-2	CDSSLPSGSYNKQFF	TGTGACAGCAGCTTGCCTAGCGGGAGCTACAATAAGCAGTTCTTC
-	TRBJ2-3	TRBD2	TRBV14	CASSPGTNGNTDTQYF	TGTGCCAGCAGCCCTGGGACTAACGGAAACACAGATACGCAGTATTTT
-	TRBJ2-7	-	TRBV11-2	CASSLVLAREQYF	TGTGCCAGCAGTTTAGTTCTAGCTAGGGAGCAGTACTTC
many	TRBJ1-3	TRBD1	TRBV29-1	CSVDLTGSGNTIYF	TGCAGCGTTGACCTGACAGGGAGTGGAAACACCATATATTTT
few	TRBJ2-1	TRBD2	TRBV24-1	CATSERGSLNNEQLF	TGTGCCACCAGTGAGCGCGGGAGCCTAAACAATGAGCAGCTCTTC
-	TRBJ1-4	-	TRBV2	CAGAGAKLFF	TGTGCCGGCGCCGGCGCAAAACTGTTTTTT
many	TRBJ2-2	-	TRBV5-5	CASTTGATGELFF	TGTGCCAGCACCACCGGGGCAACCGGGGAGCTGTTTTTT
-	TRBJ2-1	-	TRBV7-9	CASSIFLDEQFF	TGTGCCAGCAGCATCTTCCTTGATGAGCAATTCTTC
many	TRBJ1-1	-	TRBV4-1	CASSQTDTYTEAFF	TGCGCCAGCAGCCAGACCGACACATACACTGAAGCTTTCTTT
-	TRBJ1-4	-	TRBV28	CASSGTLNEKLFF	TGTGCCAGCTCTGGGACGCTAAATGAAAAACTGTTTTTT
-	TRBJ1-1	-	TRBV11-2	CANSLTPGYTEVFF	TGTGCCAACAGCTTAACCCCAGGGTACACTGAAGTTTTCTTT
many	TRBJ1-2	TRBD1	TRBV10-3	CAISEDRDSGYTF	TGTGCCATCAGTGAGGACAGGGATAGTGGCTACACCTTC
once	TRBJ1-2	-	TRBV11-2	CTGQSPVNYGYTF	TGTACAGGCCAATCGCCGGTCAACTATGGCTACACCTTC
medium-sized	TRBJ2-1	-	TRBV11-2	CASSFDNEQFF	TGTGCCAGCAGCTTCGACAATGAGCAGTTCTTC
-	TRBJ2-2	-	TRBV11-1	CASNLMRSPGGELFF	TGTGCCAGTAACTTAATGCGGTCTCCCGGAGGGGAGCTGTTTTTT
-	TRBJ1-6	-	TRBV6-5	CVSSYERRRSSYNSPLHF	TGTGTCAGCAGTTACGAGAGGAGACGAAGCTCCTATAATTCACCCCTCCACTTC
few	TRBJ2-5	-	TRBV2	CASTRDRTQETQYF	TGTGCCAGCACCCGGGATAGAACCCAAGAGACCCAGTACTTC
-	TRBJ1-3	TRBD1	TRBV7-9	CASSLAGGFGDTIYF	TGTGCAAGCAGCTTAGCAGGGGGCTTCGGAGACACCATATATTTT
-	TRBJ2-3	-	TRBV11-2	CASSLDEGGLTDTQYF	TGTGCCAGCAGCTTAGATGAGGGGGGTCTCACAGATACGCAGTATTTT
-	TRBJ2-3	-	TRBV11-1	CISSRPAGPPDTQYF	TGTATCAGCAGCCGGCCTGCGGGGCCTCCAGATACGCAGTATTTT
-	TRBJ1-5	-	TRBV28	CASSSQDGVFNQPQHF	TGTGCCAGCAGTTCACAAGACGGAGTCTTCAATCAGCCCCAGCATTTT
-	TRBJ2-2	-	TRBV4-1	CASCQGQGRELFF	TGCGCCAGCTGCCAAGGACAAGGCAGGGAACTGTTTTTT
medium-sized	TRBJ2-3	TRBD2	TRBV11-2	CASTGGSDTQYF	TGTGCCAGCACGGGCGGGAGCGATACGCAGTATTTT
-	TRBJ2-1	TRBD2	TRBV5-1	CASSHRTSGSKDEQFF	TGCGCCAGCAGCCATAGGACTAGCGGGAGTAAAGATGAGCAGTTCTTC
-	TRBJ2-1	TRBD2	TRBV14	CVSSAVAGAYNEQFF	TGTGTCAGCAGTGCCGTAGCGGGAGCCTACAATGAGCAGTTTTTC
-	TRBJ2-7	-	TRBV30	CAWEAGTEQYF	TGTGCCTGGGAGGCAGGGACCGAGCAGTACTTC
-	TRBJ2-7	TRBD1	TRBV30	CAWRFATGGSYELYF	TGTGCCTGGAGATTTGCGACAGGGGGCTCCTACGAGCTGTACTTC
-	TRBJ2-3	-	TRBV2	CASRTASTDTQYF	TGTGCCAGCAGAACGGCCAGCACAGATACGCAGTATTTT
many	TRBJ1-4	-	TRBV29-1	CSVGQPPKDEKLFF	TGCAGCGTTGGGCAGCCACCAAAGGATGAAAAACTGTTTTTT
-	TRBJ2-3	-	TRBV11-2	CANSHWSTDTQYF	TGTGCCAACAGCCACTGGAGCACAGATACGCAGTATTTT